The 11 T cell receptor beta chains given below trace back to one sample, sequenced in a study of response to subunit inactivated influenza vaccine. TCRdb independently ran MiXCR on the RT-PCR reads; one entry per CDR3 protein. The data contain just under 550,000 distinct CDR3 sequences, under 30% of them singletons. The same data also contributed to another study, on T cells expressing NK-cell markers. That work adds: TCR beta cDNA was generated via 5'RACE template switching incorporating UMIs.

Sequenced material: CD4+ T cells sorted from PBMCs, taken less than 13 days after vaccination. Receptors were obtained from a man aged 50-60 years who received an inactivated influenza vaccine.

This clonotype was seen a few times. V usage is TRBV7-2 and J usage is TRBJ1-5; TRBD1 matches 9 bases. The CDR3 sequence is 14 residues long. Losses at the gene ends were 5 bases for V and 5 bases for J; bases not matched to a gene: 4. CDR1 and CDR2 from the germline V gene are SGHTA and FQGNSA. The CDR3 sequence: CASSARTGDQPQHF. CDR3 coding DNA: TGTGCCAGCAGCGCCCGGACAGGGGATCAGCCCCAGCATTTT.

This clonotype was counted a few times. The chain carries TRBV4-1 and TRBJ1-2, with D unresolved. Trimming removed 4 bases from V and 8 bases from J, with 14 bases in between. CDR1 is MGHRA and CDR2 is YSYEKL in the germline V gene. This CDR3 spans 13 amino acids. CDR3 sequence (DNA): TGCGCCAGCAGCCCCAGAGCCCGGGAAGGCTACACCTTC. Translation gives CASSPRAREGYTF.

The rearrangement joins TRBV6-6 to TRBJ2-5, with D maybe TRBD2 (5 bases). Germline V gene data show CDR1 as MNHNY and CDR2 as SVGAGI (reference sequence). This CDR3 is built from 12 residues. V was clipped by 9 bases and J by 2 bases, with 10 bases between them. CDR3 DNA sequence: TGTGCCAGTGCAGTAGCGCAAGAGACCCAGTACTTC. Its protein product is CASAVAQETQYF.

This clonotype was detected only a few times. V usage is TRBV15 and J usage is TRBJ2-1; no clear D gene. This CDR3 contains 16 residues. V lost 4 bases, J lost 0 bases, and 13 bases lay in between. Germline CDR1 reads LNHNV; CDR2 reads YYDKDF (reference sequence). The CDR3 nucleotides are TGTGCCACCAGCACCCTTATCTTAAGCTCCTACAATGAGCAGTTCTTC. The encoded protein is CATSTLILSSYNEQFF.

This clonotype was picked up a small number of times. The genes are TRBV27 and TRBJ2-5; D is perhaps TRBD2 (5 bases). The CDR3 contains 15 residues. Germline assignment: CDR1 MNHEY and CDR2 SMNVEV (reference sequence). The V end lost 5 bases, the J end lost 4 bases, and 17 bases lay between the germline ends. CDR3: CASSPNTGNPETQYF. The CDR3 DNA reads TGTGCCAGCAGTCCGAATACCGGGAACCCAGAGACCCAGTACTTC.

The CDR3 region is CASQVRGMTDTQYF. CDR3 in DNA: TGTGCCAGCCAGGTCAGGGGAATGACAGATACGCAGTATTTT. J is TRBJ2-3 and V is TRBV6-1; TRBD1 might be the D (6 bases). V lost 8 bases, J lost 3 bases, and 15 bases lay in between. The germline CDR1 and CDR2 sequences are MNHNS and SASEGT. This CDR3 has 14 residues.

This clonotype was observed a few times. The CDR3 loop reads CASSFGIAISAYGYTF. In nucleotides, the CDR3 is TGTGCCAGCAGCTTCGGTATTGCAATCAGCGCTTATGGCTACACCTTC. The gene calls are TRBV7-2 and TRBJ1-2, with D unresolved. The V end lost 3 bases, the J end lost 5 bases, and 19 bases lay between the germline ends. The CDR3 is made up of 16 amino acids. Germline assignment: CDR1 SGHTA and CDR2 FQGNSA.

The sample holds many counts of this clonotype. The chain couples TRBV5-1 to TRBJ2-2, with 9 bases identical to TRBD2. Germline-derived CDR1 and CDR2 are SGHRS and YFSETQ. The CDR3 contains 17 residues. V lost 1 base, J lost 1 base, and 5 bases stayed unmatched. The DNA for the CDR3 is TGCGCCAGCAGCTTGTTTGTACTAGCGGGGAACACCGGGGAGCTGTTTTTT. Amino acid sequence: CASSLFVLAGNTGELFF. The variable domain in full, with the rest retrieved from reference TRBV5-1 and TRBJ2-2, is KAGVTQTPRYLIKTRGQQVTLSCSPISGHRSVSWYQQTPGQGLQFLFEYFSETQRNKGNFPGRFSGRQFSNSRSEMNVSTLELGDSALYLCASSLFVLAGNTGELFFGEGSRLTVL.

This clonotype was counted between two and nine times. J is TRBJ2-7 and V is TRBV11-2; D unresolved. Trimming left V 0 bases short and J 2 bases short, with 8 bases between. The CDR3 extends over 14 amino acids. Germline V gene lookup returns CDR1 SGHAT and CDR2 FQNNGV. The CDR3 protein is CASSLDPGPYEQYF. In DNA, the CDR3 is TGTGCCAGCAGCTTAGACCCTGGCCCCTACGAGCAGTACTTC. The full variable domain, completed using reference TRBV11-2 and TRBJ2-7, is EAGVAQSPRYKIIEKRQSVAFWCNPISGHATLYWYQQILGQGPKLLIQFQNNGVVDDSQLPKDRFSAERLKGVDSTLKIQPAKLEDSAVYLCASSLDPGPYEQYFGPGTRLTVT.

The chain combines TRBV20-1 with TRBJ2-5; the match to TRBD2 covers 9 bases. The trim removed 0 bases at V and 3 bases at J, leaving 20 bases unmatched. The CDR3 is 20 amino acids. Germline loops: CDR1 DFQATT, CDR2 SNEGSKA (reference sequence). The CDR3 sequence: CSARDVSGGTQMKIKETQYF. The CDR3, as DNA: TGCAGTGCTAGAGATGTCAGCGGGGGGACGCAAATGAAAATAAAAGAGACCCAGTACTTC.

This clonotype was found a few times. The V call is TRBV20-1, the J call TRBJ2-2; D remains ambiguous. V lost 3 bases and J lost 6, with 11 bases in between. CDR1 DFQATT and CDR2 SNEGSKA come from the germline V gene (reference sequence). CDR3 size: 13 residues. The CDR3 DNA follows: TGCAGTGCTAGGGTCCCCGCGGCCGGGGAGCTGTTTTTT. Its protein is CSARVPAAGELFF.